This entry lists 8 T cell receptor beta chains sequenced from one sample in a study of cytomegalovirus exposure and HLA in healthy donors. Primers included in the PCR were 60 Vbeta and 13 Jbeta primers. TCRdb's table, derived via immunoSEQ multiplex PCR, lists solely in-frame clones and lacks some. The table includes around 100,000 clones, under 85% detected once. Material for sequencing was PBMCs. These receptors were collected from a man aged 50-59 years in good health and CMV-seropositive.

Regarding this clone: This same CDR3 is encoded by further DNA sequences in the sample. This sequence joins TRBV19 and TRBJ1-1, with D unclear. This CDR3 has 15 amino acids. The V gene lost 5 bases and the J gene lost 1 base, with 14 bases spanning the gap. Germline assignment: CDR1 LNHDA and CDR2 SQIVND (reference sequence). CDR3 DNA: TGTGCCAGTAGTCTTCTCACGAAAGCGAACACTGAAGCTTTCTTT. It yields the protein CASSLLTKANTEAFF. The variable domain in full, completed from reference TRBV19 and TRBJ1-1, reads DGGITQSPKYLFRKEGQNVTLSCEQNLNHDAMYWYRQDPGQGLRLIYYSQIVNDFQKGDIAEGYSVSREKKESFPLTVTSAQKNPTAFYLCASSLLTKANTEAFFGQGTRLTVV.

The V and J genes are TRBV5-5 and TRBJ2-5; the D gene is possibly TRBD2 (5 bases). Per germline, CDR1 SGHKS and CDR2 YYEKEE (reference sequence). Trimming pared 0 bases from V and 1 base from J, leaving 10 bases between. This CDR3 comprises 15 residues. The chain's CDR3 is CASSLGLAAQETQYF. The DNA for the CDR3 is TGTGCCAGCAGCTTGGGGCTAGCAGCCCAAGAGACCCAGTACTTC.

The rearrangement links TRBV19 to TRBJ1-1; no firm D call. Germline loops: CDR1 LNHDA, CDR2 SQIVND (reference sequence). The V gene lost 7 bases and the J gene lost 0 bases, with 9 bases spanning the gap. The CDR3 spans 13 residues. The CDR3 is CASMVTMNTEAFF. The CDR3 DNA sequence: TGTGCCAGTATGGTGACTATGAACACTGAAGCTTTCTTT.

The V gene is TRBV28, the J gene TRBJ2-7, with TRBD2 matching 7 bases. The germline CDR1 and CDR2 sequences are MDHEN and SYDVKM. V was clipped by 6 bases and J by 7 bases; unmatched bases: 0. This CDR3 region has 10 residues. CDR3: CASSGREQYF. DNA for the CDR3: TGTGCCAGCAGCGGGAGGGAGCAGTACTTC.

This clone was seen a single time. V usage is TRBV6-1 and J usage is TRBJ1-5, with D hard to call. Per germline, CDR1 MNHNS and CDR2 SASEGT. The CDR3 has 14 residues. Trimming left V 5 bases short and J 0 bases short, with 8 bases between. Here the CDR3 DNA reads TGTGCCAGCAGTACAGCCTATAGCAATCAGCCCCAGCATTTT. Translated, it gives CASSTAYSNQPQHF.

This clone was counted only a few times. V and J are TRBV7-2 and TRBJ2-5; TRBD1 is a possible D gene (8 bases). Trimming shortened V by 3 bases and J by 1 base, and 12 bases separated the two germline ends. The CDR3 is made up of 15 amino acids. In germline, CDR1 is SGHTA, CDR2 FQGNSA. CDR3: CASSFGGTGQETQYF. The DNA of the CDR3 is TGTGCCAGCAGCTTCGGGGGGACAGGCCAAGAGACCCAGTACTTC.

The table lists this clone with a count of one. DNA of the CDR3: TGCGCCAGCAGCCCTGGGACAGGGTCATATGCCGGGGAGCTGTTTTTT. As protein: CASSPGTGSYAGELFF. This chain links TRBV5-1 with TRBJ2-2, with 9 bases matching TRBD1. Germline loops: CDR1 SGHRS, CDR2 YFSETQ. The CDR3 consists of 16 residues. Losses at the gene ends were 4 bases for V and 6 bases for J; bases not matched to a gene: 10.

The chain recombines TRBV19 with TRBJ1-5; 8 nucleotides align to TRBD1. The V segment lost 7 bases and the J segment 3 bases; nucleotides outside the gene matches: 11. CDR3 length equals 16 residues. The germline gives CDR1 LNHDA, CDR2 SQIVND (reference sequence). As DNA, the CDR3 is TGTGCCAGTACTCCTCTGGACAGGGATCACAATCAGCCCCAGCATTTT. It translates to CASTPLDRDHNQPQHF.